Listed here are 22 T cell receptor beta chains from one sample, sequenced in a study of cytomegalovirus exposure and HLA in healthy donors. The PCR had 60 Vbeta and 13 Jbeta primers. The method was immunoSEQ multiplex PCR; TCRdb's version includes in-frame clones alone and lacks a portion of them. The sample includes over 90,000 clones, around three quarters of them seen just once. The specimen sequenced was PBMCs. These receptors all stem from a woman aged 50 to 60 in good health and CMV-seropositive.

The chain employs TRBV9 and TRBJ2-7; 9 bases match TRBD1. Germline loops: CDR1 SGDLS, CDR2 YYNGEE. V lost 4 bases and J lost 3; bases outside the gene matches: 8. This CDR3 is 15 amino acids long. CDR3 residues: CASSSNPGQGYEQYF. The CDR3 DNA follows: TGTGCCAGCAGCTCAAATCCGGGACAGGGCTACGAGCAGTACTTC.

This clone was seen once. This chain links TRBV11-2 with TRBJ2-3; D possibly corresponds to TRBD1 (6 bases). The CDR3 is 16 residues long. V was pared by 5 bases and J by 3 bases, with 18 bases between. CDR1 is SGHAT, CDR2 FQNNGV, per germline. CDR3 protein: CASSVAGVRITDTQYF. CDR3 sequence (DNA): TGTGCCAGCAGCGTCGCAGGGGTGCGGATTACAGATACGCAGTATTTT.

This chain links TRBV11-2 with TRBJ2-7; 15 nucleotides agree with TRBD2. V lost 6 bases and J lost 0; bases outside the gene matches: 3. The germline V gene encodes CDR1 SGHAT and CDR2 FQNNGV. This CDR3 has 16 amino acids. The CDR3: CASSGTSGRSSYEQYF. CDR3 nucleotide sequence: TGTGCCAGCAGTGGGACTAGCGGGAGGAGCTCCTACGAGCAGTACTTC. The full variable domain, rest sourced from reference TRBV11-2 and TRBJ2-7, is EAGVAQSPRYKIIEKRQSVAFWCNPISGHATLYWYQQILGQGPKLLIQFQNNGVVDDSQLPKDRFSAERLKGVDSTLKIQPAKLEDSAVYLCASSGTSGRSSYEQYFGPGTRLTVT.

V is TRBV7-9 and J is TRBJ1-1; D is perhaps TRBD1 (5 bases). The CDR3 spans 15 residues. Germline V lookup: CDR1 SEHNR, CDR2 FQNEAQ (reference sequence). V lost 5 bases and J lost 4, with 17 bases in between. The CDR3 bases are TGTGCCAGCAGCCCACCGGGGAACGGGGGCACTGAAGCTTTCTTT. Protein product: CASSPPGNGGTEAFF.

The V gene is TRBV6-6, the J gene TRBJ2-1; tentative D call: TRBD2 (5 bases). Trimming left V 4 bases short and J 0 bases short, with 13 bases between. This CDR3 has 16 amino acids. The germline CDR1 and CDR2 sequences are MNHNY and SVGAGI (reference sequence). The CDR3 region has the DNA TGTGCCAGCAGTTTTTCGGAAGCGGTCTCCTACAATGAGCAGTTCTTC. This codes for CASSFSEAVSYNEQFF.

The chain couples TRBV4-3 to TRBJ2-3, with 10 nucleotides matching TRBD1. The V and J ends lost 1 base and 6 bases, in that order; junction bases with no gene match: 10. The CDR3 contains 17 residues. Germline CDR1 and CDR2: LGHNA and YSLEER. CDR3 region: CASSQGSGQGTVDTQYF. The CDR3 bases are TGCGCCAGCAGCCAAGGTTCGGGACAGGGGACGGTGGATACGCAGTATTTT.

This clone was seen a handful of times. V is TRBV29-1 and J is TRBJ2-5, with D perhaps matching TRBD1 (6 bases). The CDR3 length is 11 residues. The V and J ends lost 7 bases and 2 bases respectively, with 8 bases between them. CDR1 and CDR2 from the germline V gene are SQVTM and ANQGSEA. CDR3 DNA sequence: TGCAGCGGCGACAGGCAAGAGACCCAGTACTTC. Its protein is CSGDRQETQYF.

The CDR3 reads CASSELSGRTAGEQYF. As DNA, the CDR3 is TGTGCCAGCAGTGAATTGAGCGGGAGAACAGCTGGCGAGCAGTACTTC. J is TRBJ2-7 and V is TRBV6-1; TRBD2 aligns across 8 bases. Germline V CDR1 and CDR2: MNHNS, SASEGT. Trimming cost V 2 bases and J 6 bases; bases outside gene matches: 12. This CDR3 has 16 amino acids.

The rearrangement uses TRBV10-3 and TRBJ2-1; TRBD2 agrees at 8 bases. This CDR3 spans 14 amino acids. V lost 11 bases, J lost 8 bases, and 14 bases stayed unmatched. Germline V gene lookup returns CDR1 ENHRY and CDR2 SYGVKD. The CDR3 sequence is CAATNGLAGDEQFF. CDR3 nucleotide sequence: TGTGCCGCGACTAACGGACTAGCCGGCGATGAGCAGTTCTTC.

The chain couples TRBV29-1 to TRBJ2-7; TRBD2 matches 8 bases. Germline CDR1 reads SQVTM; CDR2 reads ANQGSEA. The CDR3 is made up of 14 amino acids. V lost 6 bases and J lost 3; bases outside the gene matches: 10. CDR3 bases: TGCAGCGTCTCCGCGGGAGGAAGGTTCTACGAGCAGTACTTC. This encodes CSVSAGGRFYEQYF.

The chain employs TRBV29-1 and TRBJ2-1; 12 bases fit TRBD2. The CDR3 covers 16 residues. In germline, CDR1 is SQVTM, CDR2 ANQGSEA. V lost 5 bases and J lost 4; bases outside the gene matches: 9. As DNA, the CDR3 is TGCAGCGTTTATCACACGGGACTAGCGGGTTACAATGAGCAGTTCTTC. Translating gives CSVYHTGLAGYNEQFF.

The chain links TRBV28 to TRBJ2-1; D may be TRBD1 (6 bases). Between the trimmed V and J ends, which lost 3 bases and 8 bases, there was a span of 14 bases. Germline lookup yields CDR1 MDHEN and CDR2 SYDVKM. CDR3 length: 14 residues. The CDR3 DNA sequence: TGTGCCAGCAGTTTGCTTACAGGGTGGGATGAGCAGTTCTTC. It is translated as CASSLLTGWDEQFF.

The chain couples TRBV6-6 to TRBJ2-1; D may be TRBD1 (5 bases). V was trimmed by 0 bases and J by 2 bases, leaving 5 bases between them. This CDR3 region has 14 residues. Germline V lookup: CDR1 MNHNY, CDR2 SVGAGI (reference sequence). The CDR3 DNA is TGTGCCAGCAGTTACTCGGGGCCCTACAATGAGCAGTTCTTC. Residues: CASSYSGPYNEQFF.

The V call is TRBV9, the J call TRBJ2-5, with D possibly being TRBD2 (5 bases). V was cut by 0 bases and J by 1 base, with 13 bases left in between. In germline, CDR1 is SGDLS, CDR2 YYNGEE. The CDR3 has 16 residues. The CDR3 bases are TGTGCCAGCAGCGTAGGCCCTACTAGGGTCCAAGAGACCCAGTACTTC. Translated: CASSVGPTRVQETQYF. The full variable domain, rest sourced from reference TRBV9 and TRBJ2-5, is DSGVTQTPKHLITATGQRVTLRCSPRSGDLSVYWYQQSLDQGLQFLIQYYNGEERAKGNILERFSAQQFPDLHSELNLSSLELGDSALYFCASSVGPTRVQETQYFGPGTRLLVL.

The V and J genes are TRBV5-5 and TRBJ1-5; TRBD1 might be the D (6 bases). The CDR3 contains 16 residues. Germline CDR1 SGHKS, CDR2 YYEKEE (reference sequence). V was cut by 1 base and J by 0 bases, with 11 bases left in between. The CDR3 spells CASSLTGWNSNQPQHF. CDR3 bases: TGTGCCAGCAGCTTGACAGGGTGGAATAGCAATCAGCCCCAGCATTTT.

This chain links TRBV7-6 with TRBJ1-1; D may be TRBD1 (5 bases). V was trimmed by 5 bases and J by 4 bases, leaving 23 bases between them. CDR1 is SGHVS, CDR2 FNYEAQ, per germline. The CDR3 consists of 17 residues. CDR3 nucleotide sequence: TGTGCCAGCAGCCCGTGGGTAGGCGCCGGGGGTCGCACTGAAGCTTTCTTT. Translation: CASSPWVGAGGRTEAFF.

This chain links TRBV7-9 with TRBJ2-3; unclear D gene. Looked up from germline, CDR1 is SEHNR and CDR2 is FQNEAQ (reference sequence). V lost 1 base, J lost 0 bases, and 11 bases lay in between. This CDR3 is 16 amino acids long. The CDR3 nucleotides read TGTGCCAGCAGCTTAGGGGCCTCTCTTAGCACAGATACGCAGTATTTT. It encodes CASSLGASLSTDTQYF.

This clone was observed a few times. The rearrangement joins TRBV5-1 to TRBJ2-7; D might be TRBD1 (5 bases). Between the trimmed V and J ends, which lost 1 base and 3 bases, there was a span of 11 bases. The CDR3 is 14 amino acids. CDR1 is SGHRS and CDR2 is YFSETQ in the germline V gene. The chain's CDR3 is CASSLSDSHYEQYF. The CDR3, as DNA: TGCGCCAGCAGCTTGAGCGACAGCCACTACGAGCAGTACTTC. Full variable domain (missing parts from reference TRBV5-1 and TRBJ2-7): KAGVTQTPRYLIKTRGQQVTLSCSPISGHRSVSWYQQTPGQGLQFLFEYFSETQRNKGNFPGRFSGRQFSNSRSEMNVSTLELGDSALYLCASSLSDSHYEQYFGPGTRLTVT.

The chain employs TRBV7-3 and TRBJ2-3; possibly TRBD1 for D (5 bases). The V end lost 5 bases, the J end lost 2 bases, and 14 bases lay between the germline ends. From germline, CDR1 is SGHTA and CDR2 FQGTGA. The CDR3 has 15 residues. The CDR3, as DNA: TGTGCCAGCAGCCTAGGACAAACGCCCACAGATACGCAGTATTTT. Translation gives CASSLGQTPTDTQYF.

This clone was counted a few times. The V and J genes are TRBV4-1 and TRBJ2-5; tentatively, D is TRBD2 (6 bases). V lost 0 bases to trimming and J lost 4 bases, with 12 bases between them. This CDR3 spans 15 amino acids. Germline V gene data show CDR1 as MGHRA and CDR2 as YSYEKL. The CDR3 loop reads CASSQDGTEGETQYF. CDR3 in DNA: TGCGCCAGCAGCCAAGATGGGACGGAGGGAGAGACCCAGTACTTC.

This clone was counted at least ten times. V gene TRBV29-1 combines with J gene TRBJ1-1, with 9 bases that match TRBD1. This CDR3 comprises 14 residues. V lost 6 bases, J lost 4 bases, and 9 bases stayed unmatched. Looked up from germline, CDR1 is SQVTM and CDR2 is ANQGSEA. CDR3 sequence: CSVGRDRAGTEAFF. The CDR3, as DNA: TGCAGCGTGGGGCGGGACAGGGCGGGCACTGAAGCTTTCTTT.

The chain's CDR3 is CASSKQQGHGEQYF. CDR3 in DNA: TGTGCCAGCAGCAAACAACAGGGCCATGGCGAGCAGTACTTC. This rearrangement joins TRBV5-4 to TRBJ2-7; tentatively, D is TRBD1 (6 bases). The germline V gene has CDR1 SGHNT and CDR2 YYREEE (reference sequence). The V gene lost 4 bases and the J gene lost 6 bases, with 17 bases spanning the gap. CDR3 length: 14 amino acids.